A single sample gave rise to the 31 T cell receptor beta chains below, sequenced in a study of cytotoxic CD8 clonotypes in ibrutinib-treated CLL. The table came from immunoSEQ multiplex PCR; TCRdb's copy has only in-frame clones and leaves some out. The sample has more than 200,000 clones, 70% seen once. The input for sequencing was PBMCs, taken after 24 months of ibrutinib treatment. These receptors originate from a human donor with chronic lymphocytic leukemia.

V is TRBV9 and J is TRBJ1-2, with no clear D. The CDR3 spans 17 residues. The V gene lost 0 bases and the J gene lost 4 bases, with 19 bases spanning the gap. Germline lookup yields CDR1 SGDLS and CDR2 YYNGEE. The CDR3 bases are TGTGCCAGCAGCGTAGCCCCTGACACCCGGTATGGCTATGGCTACACCTTC. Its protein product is CASSVAPDTRYGYGYTF.

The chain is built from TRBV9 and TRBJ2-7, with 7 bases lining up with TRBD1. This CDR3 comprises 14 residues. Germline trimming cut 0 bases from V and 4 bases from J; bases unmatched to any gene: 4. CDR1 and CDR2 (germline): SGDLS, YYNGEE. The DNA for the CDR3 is TGTGCCAGCAGCGTAGAAGGGACAGAGTACGAGCAGTACTTC. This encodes CASSVEGTEYEQYF.

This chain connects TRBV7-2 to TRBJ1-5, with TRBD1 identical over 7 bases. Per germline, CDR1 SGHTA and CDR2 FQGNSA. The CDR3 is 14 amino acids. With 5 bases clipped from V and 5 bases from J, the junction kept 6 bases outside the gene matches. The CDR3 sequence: CASSQGQSHQPQHF. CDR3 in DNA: TGTGCCAGCAGCCAGGGACAGTCTCATCAGCCCCAGCATTTT.

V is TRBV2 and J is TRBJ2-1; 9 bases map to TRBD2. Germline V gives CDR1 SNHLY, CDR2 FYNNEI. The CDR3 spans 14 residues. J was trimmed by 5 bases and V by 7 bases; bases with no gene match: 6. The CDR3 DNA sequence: TGTGCCAGCACTAACAGCGGGAGGAACAATGAGCAGTTCTTC. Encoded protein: CASTNSGRNNEQFF.

The CDR3 DNA reads as TGTGCCAGCAGTTTATCAGAGGGATGGAGGGAGATCGACGAGCAGTACTTC. Residues: CASSLSEGWREIDEQYF. The rearrangement links TRBV28 to TRBJ2-7; perhaps TRBD2 as D (6 bases). The CDR3 runs to 17 residues. V was clipped by 1 base and J by 5 bases, with 21 bases between them. Germline V gives CDR1 MDHEN, CDR2 SYDVKM.

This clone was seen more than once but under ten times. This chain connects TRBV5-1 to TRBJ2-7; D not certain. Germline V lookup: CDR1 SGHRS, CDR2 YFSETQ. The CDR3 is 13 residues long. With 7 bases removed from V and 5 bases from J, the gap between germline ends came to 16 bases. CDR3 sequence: CASCIGTLHEQYF. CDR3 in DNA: TGCGCCAGCTGCATCGGTACCTTGCACGAGCAGTACTTC.

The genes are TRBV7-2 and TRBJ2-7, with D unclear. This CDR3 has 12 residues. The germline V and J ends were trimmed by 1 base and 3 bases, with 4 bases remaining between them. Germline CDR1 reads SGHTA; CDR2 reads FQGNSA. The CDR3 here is CASSLDLYEQYF. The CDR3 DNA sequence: TGTGCCAGCAGCTTAGACCTCTACGAGCAGTACTTC.

This CDR3 is CASSHYGYTF. The CDR3 bases are TGTGCCAGCAGTCACTATGGCTACACCTTC. The gene calls are TRBV28 and TRBJ1-2; D ambiguous. Germline assignment: CDR1 MDHEN and CDR2 SYDVKM. This CDR3 has 10 amino acids. Between the trimmed V and J ends, which lost 5 bases and 3 bases, there was a span of 1 base.

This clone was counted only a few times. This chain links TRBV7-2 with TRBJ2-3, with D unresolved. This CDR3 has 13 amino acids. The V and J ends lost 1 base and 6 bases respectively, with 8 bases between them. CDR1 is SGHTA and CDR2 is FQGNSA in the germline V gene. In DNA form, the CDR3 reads TGTGCCAGCAGCTTAGGAGTTAGGGATACGCAGTATTTT. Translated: CASSLGVRDTQYF.

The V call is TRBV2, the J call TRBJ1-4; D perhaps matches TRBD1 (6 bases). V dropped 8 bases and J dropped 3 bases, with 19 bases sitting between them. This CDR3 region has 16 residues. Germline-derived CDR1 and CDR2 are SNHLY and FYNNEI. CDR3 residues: CASRRGGAPANEKLFF. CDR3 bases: TGTGCCAGCCGTCGGGGGGGCGCACCAGCTAATGAAAAACTGTTTTTT.

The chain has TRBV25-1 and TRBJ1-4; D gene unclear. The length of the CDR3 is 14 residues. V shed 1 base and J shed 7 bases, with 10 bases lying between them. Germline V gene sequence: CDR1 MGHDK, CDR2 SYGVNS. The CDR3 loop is CASSESGRSEKLFF. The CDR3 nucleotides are TGTGCCAGCAGTGAATCGGGGAGGAGTGAAAAACTGTTTTTT. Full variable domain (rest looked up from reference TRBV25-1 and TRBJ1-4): EADIYQTPRYLVIGTGKKITLECSQTMGHDKMYWYQQDPGMELHLIHYSYGVNSTEKGDLSSESTVSRIRTEHFPLTLESARPSHTSQYLCASSESGRSEKLFFGSGTQLSVL.

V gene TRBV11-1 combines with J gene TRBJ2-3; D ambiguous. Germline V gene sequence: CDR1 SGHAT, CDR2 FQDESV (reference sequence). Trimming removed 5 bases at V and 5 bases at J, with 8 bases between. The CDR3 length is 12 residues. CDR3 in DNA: TGTGCCAGCAGCCCTTCTAGAGATACGCAGTATTTT. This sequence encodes CASSPSRDTQYF.

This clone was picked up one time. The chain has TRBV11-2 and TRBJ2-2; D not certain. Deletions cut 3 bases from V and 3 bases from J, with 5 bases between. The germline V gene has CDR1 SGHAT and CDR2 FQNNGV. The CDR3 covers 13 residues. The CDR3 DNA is TGTGCCAGCAGCTTCGTCTACACCGGGGAGCTGTTTTTT. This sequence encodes CASSFVYTGELFF.

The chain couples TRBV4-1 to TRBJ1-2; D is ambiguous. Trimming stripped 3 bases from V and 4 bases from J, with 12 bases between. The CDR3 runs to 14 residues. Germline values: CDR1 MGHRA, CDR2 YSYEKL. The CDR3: CASSQGDGIYGYTF. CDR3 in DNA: TGCGCCAGCAGCCAGGGAGACGGGATCTATGGCTACACCTTC.

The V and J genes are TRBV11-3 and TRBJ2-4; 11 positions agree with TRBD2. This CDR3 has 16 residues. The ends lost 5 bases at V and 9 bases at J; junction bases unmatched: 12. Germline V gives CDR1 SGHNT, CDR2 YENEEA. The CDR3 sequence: CASSPGLAGGPGIQYF. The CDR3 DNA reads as TGTGCCAGCAGCCCCGGCTTAGCGGGAGGGCCTGGCATTCAGTACTTC. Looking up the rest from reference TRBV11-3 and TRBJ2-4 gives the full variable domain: EAGVVQSPRYKIIEKKQPVAFWCNPISGHNTLYWYLQNLGQGPELLIRYENEEAVDDSQLPKDRFSAERLKGVDSTLKIQPAELGDSAVYLCASSPGLAGGPGIQYFGAGTRLSVL.

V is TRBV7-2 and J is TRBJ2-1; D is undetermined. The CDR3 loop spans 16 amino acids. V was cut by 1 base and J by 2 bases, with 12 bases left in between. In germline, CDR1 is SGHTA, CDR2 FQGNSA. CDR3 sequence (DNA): TGTGCCAGCAGCTTAGTGGTTCGTGCAGCCTACAATGAGCAGTTCTTC. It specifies CASSLVVRAAYNEQFF.

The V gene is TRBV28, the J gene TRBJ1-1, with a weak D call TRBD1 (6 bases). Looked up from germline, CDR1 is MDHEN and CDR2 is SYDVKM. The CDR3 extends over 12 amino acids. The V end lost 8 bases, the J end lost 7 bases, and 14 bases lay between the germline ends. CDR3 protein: CASDRGRDEAFF. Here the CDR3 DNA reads TGTGCCAGCGATCGGGGGCGCGATGAAGCTTTCTTT.

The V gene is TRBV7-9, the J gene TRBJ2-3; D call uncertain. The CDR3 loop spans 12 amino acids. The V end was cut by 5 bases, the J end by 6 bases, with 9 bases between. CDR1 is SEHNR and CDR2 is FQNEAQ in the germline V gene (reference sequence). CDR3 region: CASSLLGDTQYF. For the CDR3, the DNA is TGTGCCAGCAGCCTCCTCGGTGATACGCAGTATTTT.

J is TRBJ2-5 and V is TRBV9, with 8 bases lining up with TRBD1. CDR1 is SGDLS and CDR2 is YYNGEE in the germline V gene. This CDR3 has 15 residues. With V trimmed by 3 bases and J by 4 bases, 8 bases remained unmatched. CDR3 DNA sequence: TGTGCCAGCAGCGCACTAGGACAGGGAGGAGAGACCCAGTACTTC. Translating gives CASSALGQGGETQYF.

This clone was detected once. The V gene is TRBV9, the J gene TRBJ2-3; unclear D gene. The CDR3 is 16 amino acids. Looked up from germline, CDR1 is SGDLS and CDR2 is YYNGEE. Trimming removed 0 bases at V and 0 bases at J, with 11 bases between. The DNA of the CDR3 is TGTGCCAGCAGCGTAGGGCCGGCTGCTAGCACAGATACGCAGTATTTT. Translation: CASSVGPAASTDTQYF.

The CDR3, as DNA: TGCGCCAGCAAAGTTGGTTCCTCCTACGAGCAGTACTTC. The encoded protein is CASKVGSSYEQYF. The rearrangement uses TRBV5-1 and TRBJ2-7, with D uncertain. The V and J ends lost 6 bases and 0 bases respectively, with 10 bases between them. Germline values: CDR1 SGHRS, CDR2 YFSETQ. The CDR3 extends over 13 amino acids.

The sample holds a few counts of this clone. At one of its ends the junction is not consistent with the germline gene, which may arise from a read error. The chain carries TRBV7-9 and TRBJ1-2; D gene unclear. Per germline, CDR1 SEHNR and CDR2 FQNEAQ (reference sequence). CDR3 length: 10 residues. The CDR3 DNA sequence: TGTGCCAGCAGTCTACCCCACACAGATTTC. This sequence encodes CASSLPHTDF.

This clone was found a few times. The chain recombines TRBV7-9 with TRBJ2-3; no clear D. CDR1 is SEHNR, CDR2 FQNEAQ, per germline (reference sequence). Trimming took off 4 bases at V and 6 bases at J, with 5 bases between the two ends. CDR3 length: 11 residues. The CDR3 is CASSSFDTQYF. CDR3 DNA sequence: TGTGCCAGCAGCTCCTTTGATACGCAGTATTTT.

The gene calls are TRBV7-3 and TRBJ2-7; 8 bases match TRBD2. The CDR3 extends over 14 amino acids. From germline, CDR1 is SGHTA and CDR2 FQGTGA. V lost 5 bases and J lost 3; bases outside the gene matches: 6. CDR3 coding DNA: TGTGCCAGCAGCGGGGGACTAGAGAACTACGAGCAGTACTTC. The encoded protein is CASSGGLENYEQYF.

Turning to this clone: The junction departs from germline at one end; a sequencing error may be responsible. The CDR3 here is CASSYSNSGELFF. For the CDR3, the DNA is TGTGCCAGCAGTTACTCGAACAGCGGGGAGCTGTTTTTT. The chain carries TRBV6-5 and TRBJ2-2, with no clear D. Germline values: CDR1 MNHEY, CDR2 SVGAGI. CDR3 length equals 13 residues.

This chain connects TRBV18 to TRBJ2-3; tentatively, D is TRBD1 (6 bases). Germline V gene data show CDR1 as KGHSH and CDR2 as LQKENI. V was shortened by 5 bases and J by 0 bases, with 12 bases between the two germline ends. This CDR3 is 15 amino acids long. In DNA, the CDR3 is TGTGCCAGCTCAGTCAACAGGGTTAGCACAGATACGCAGTATTTT. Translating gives CASSVNRVSTDTQYF.

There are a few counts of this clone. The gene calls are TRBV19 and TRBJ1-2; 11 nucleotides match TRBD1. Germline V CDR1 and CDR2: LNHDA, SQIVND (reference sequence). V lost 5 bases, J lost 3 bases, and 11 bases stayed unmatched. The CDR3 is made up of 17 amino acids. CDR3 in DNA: TGTGCCAGTAGTGTCCCCGGGACAGGGGGGGATGACTATGGCTACACCTTC. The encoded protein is CASSVPGTGGDDYGYTF.

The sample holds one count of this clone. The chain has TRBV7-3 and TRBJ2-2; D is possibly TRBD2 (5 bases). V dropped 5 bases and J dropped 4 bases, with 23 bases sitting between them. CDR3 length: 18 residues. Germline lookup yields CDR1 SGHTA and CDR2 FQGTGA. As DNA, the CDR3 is TGTGCCAGCAGCCCGGGATTTGAATTTGACGCCGGCACCGGGGAGCTGTTTTTT. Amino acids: CASSPGFEFDAGTGELFF. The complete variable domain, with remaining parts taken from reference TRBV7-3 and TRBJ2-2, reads GAGVSQTPSNKVTEKGKYVELRCDPISGHTALYWYRQSLGQGPEFLIYFQGTGAADDSGLPNDRFFAVRPEGSVSTLKIQRTERGDSAVYLCASSPGFEFDAGTGELFFGEGSRLTVL.

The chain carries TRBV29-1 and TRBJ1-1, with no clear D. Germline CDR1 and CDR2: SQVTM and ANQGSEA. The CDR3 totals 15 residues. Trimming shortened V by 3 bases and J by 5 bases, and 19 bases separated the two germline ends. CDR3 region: CSVELGLGPGTEAFF. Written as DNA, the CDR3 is TGCAGCGTTGAGTTAGGTCTGGGCCCGGGGACTGAAGCTTTCTTT.

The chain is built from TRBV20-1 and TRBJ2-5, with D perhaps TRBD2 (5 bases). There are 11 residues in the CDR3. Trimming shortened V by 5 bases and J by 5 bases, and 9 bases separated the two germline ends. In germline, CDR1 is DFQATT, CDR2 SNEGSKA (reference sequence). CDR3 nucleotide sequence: TGCAGTGCTCTAGGACTGGAGACCCAGTACTTC. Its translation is CSALGLETQYF.

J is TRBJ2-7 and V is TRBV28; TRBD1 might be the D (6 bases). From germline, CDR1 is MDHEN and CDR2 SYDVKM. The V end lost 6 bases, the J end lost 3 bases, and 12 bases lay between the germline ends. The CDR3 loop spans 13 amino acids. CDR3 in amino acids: CASRATGSYEQYF. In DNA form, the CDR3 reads TGTGCCAGCAGAGCCACAGGGAGCTACGAGCAGTACTTC.